This entry concerns a single TCR beta chain. The antigen it recognizes is unknown. No much larger clone is present one base from it, and per-base qualities are unavailable. Collaborating institutions collected whole blood in K2EDTA tubes following their own protocols. For TCRbeta analysis, collaborators shipped samples in one of three forms: frozen whole blood, isolated PBMCs, or DNA extracted from either of those sample types. CDR1 is given as SEHNR and CDR2 as FQNEAQ, both from the germline V gene (reference sequence). The CDR3 goes from the cysteine to the phenylalanine over 16 residues. Of all the DNA, just the CDR3 is kept, 48 bases in frame from base 1. Cut back by 1 base and 5 bases, the V and J ends lie 16 bases apart. The sample belongs to a study of blood T cell repertoires in COVID-19 (dated by TCRdb to about 2020). At the level of the whole study: Samples from collaborators originated in the United States, Italy and Spain and spanned both the acute and convalescent phases of COVID-19. The material from the prospective study consisted of cDNA or gDNA derived from T cells, B-cell-depleted T cells, or PBMCs. The dataset comprised deeply sampled blood TCRbeta repertoires from subjects exposed to, actively infected with, or recovered from COVID-19. The repertoires were made available in a free public database intended to serve as a resource for research on the immune response to SARS-CoV-2. Samples came from the ongoing ImmuneRACE study (first 160 participants) plus 1,254 subjects from 6 global collaborators. Sample metadata almost always included a de-identified subject ID, COVID-19 status, age in years and sex. HLA class I and class II types, where available, came from metadata supplied by the sample provider rather than from assay-based typing. Study-level results and caveats: The amount of clinical and demographic metadata varied by source and participant and was provided uncurated.

TCRbeta CDR3 regions were amplified from genomic DNA using the immunoSEQ Assay, a bias-controlled multiplex PCR. Per the authors' processing: The number of nucleated cells in each sample was estimated by amplification of reference gene primers within the assay. To quantify the absolute abundance of each unique TCRbeta CDR3 rearrangement, sequence reads were collapsed and filtered. For each sample, productive Simpson clonality was calculated as the square root of Simpson's diversity index over productive rearrangements. TCRdb carries this immuneACCESS record with in-frame sequences only. Its versions omit some clonotypes, under half of them owing to an unresolved V gene in the studies checked, with the rest unexplained. V and J calls and clone size are given by that table; D and trimming were obtained from the DNA. The sample includes approximately 330,000 clones, with more than 75% observed a single time. The biggest ten clones account for approximately 4% of the sample.

Input material: peripheral blood. The receptor was derived from a woman between 45 and 60 years old with active or convalescent COVID-19. The chain couples TRBV7-9 to TRBJ2-3; no D gene is confidently identified. The DNA sequence is TGTGCCAGCAGCTTAGAAGGTCGCAGCTCGGGAGATACGCAGTATTTT. Its protein product is CASSLEGRSSGDTQYF.